The 7 T cell receptor beta chains given below trace back to one sample, sequenced in a study of cytomegalovirus exposure and HLA in healthy donors. The PCR was carried out with 60 Vbeta primers and 13 Jbeta primers. Assay: immunoSEQ multiplex PCR; the TCRdb copy retains only in-frame clones and omits some. The sample yields 150,000 to 200,000 clones, nearly 80% seen once. The sequenced sample consisted of PBMCs. All receptors derive from a woman aged 45-59 years in good health and CMV-seropositive.

The chain combines TRBV5-6 with TRBJ2-1; 15 positions agree with TRBD2. The ends lost 3 bases at V and 9 bases at J; junction bases unmatched: 7. Per the germline V gene, CDR1 is SGHDT and CDR2 is YYEEEE. The CDR3 is 16 residues long. The CDR3 loop reads CASSSRTSGGAAEQFF. The CDR3 DNA follows: TGTGCCAGCAGCTCCAGGACTAGCGGGGGGGCCGCTGAGCAGTTCTTC.

The CDR3 is CASSQQRGSSYNSPLHF. CDR3 nucleotide sequence: TGCGCCAGCAGCCAACAACGGGGATCCTCCTATAATTCACCCCTCCACTTT. The V gene is TRBV4-1, the J gene TRBJ1-6; D unclear. In germline, CDR1 is MGHRA, CDR2 YSYEKL. The CDR3 runs 17 residues. V was pared by 2 bases and J by 0 bases, with 11 bases between.

The table lists this clone with a few counts. J is TRBJ2-1 and V is TRBV6-5, with a weak D call TRBD2 (6 bases). The CDR3 is 15 amino acids. In germline, CDR1 is MNHEY, CDR2 SVGAGI. Between the trimmed V and J ends, which lost 0 bases and 9 bases, there was a span of 15 bases. The chain's CDR3 is CASSYSRERSVEQFF. In nucleotides, the CDR3 is TGTGCCAGCAGTTACTCACGGGAGAGGAGTGTTGAGCAGTTCTTC.

The chain has TRBV18 and TRBJ2-5, with 7 bases matching TRBD1. J lost 5 bases, V lost 3 bases, and 9 bases had no gene match. Germline assignment: CDR1 KGHSH and CDR2 LQKENI. The CDR3 has 15 amino acids. The CDR3 coding sequence is TGTGCCAGCTCACCGCGACAGGGAGTGGAGGAGACCCAGTACTTC. Residues: CASSPRQGVEETQYF.

The chain couples TRBV30 to TRBJ2-5, with D possibly matching TRBD2 (5 bases). V was trimmed by 2 bases and J by 2 bases, leaving 12 bases between them. The length of the CDR3 is 14 residues. In germline, CDR1 is GTSNPN, CDR2 SVGIG (reference sequence). The DNA of the CDR3 is TGTGCCTGGAGTAGATCCGGGATACAAGAGACCCAGTACTTC. This translates into CAWSRSGIQETQYF.

J is TRBJ1-4 and V is TRBV4-1; 9 bases agree with TRBD1. The V and J ends lost 4 bases and 10 bases, in that order; junction bases with no gene match: 10. The CDR3 spans 15 residues. Germline CDR1 reads MGHRA; CDR2 reads YSYEKL. CDR3: CASSPQTGGSRKLFF. DNA for the CDR3: TGCGCCAGCAGCCCCCAGACAGGGGGTAGCCGAAAACTGTTTTTT.

The chain has TRBV11-2 and TRBJ2-4; TRBD2 is a possible D gene (5 bases). Trimming took off 5 bases at V and 8 bases at J, with 7 bases between the two ends. CDR1 is SGHAT, CDR2 FQNNGV, per germline. This CDR3 spans 11 amino acids. The CDR3 loop reads CASSLGDIQYF. In DNA form, the CDR3 reads TGTGCCAGCAGCCTCGGGGACATTCAGTACTTC.